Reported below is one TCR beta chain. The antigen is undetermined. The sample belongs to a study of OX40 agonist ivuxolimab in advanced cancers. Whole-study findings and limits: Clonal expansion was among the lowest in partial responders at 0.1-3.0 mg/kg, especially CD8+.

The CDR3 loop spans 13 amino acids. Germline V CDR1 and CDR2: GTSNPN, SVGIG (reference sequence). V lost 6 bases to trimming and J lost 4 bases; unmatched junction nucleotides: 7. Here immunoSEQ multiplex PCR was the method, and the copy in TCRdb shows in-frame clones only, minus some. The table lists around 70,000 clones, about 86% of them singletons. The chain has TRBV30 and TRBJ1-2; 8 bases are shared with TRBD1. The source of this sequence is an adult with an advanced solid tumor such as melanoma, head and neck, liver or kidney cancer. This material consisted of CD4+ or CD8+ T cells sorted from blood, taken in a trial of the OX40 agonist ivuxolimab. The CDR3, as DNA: TGTGCCTGCCTGCCCGGGACAGGCTATGGCTACACCTTC. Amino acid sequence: CACLPGTGYGYTF.